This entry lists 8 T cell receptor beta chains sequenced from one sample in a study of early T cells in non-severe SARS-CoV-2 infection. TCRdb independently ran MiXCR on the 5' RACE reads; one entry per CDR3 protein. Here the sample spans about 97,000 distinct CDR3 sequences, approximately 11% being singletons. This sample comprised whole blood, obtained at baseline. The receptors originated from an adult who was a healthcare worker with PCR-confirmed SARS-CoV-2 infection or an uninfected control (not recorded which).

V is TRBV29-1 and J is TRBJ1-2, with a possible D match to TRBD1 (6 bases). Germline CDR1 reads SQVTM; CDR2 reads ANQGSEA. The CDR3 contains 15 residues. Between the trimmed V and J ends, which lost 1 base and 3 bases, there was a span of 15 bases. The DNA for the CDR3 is TGCAGCGTTGAAGCAACAGGGTCCTATGACTATGGCTACACCTTC. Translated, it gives CSVEATGSYDYGYTF.

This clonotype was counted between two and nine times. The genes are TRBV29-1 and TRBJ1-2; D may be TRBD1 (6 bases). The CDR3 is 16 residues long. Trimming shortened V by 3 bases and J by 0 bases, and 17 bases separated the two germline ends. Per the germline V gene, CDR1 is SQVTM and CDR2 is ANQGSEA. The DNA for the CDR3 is TGCAGCGTTGATTCCGGCCCAGGGGAGACTAACTATGGCTACACCTTC. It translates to CSVDSGPGETNYGYTF. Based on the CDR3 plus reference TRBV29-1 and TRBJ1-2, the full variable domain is SAVISQKPSRDICQRGTSLTIQCQVDSQVTMMFWYRQQPGQSLTLIATANQGSEATYESGFVIDKFPISRPNLTFSTLTVSNMSPEDSSIYLCSVDSGPGETNYGYTFGSGTRLTVV.

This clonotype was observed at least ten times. DNA for the CDR3: TGCGCCAGCAGGGGACAGGTCAACACCGGGGAGCTGTTTTTT. This gives the protein CASRGQVNTGELFF. The chain recombines TRBV5-1 with TRBJ2-2; 8 bases match TRBD1. The CDR3 is 14 amino acids. The V gene end was trimmed by 5 bases and the J gene end by 2 bases; junction bases not matched to a gene: 2. Per the germline V gene, CDR1 is SGHRS and CDR2 is YFSETQ.

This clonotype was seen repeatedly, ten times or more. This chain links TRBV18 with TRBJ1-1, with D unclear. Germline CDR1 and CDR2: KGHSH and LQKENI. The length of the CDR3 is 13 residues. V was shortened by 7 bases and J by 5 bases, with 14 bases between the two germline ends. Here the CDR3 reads CASLGPVETEAFF. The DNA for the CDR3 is TGTGCCAGCTTAGGGCCAGTTGAAACTGAAGCTTTCTTT.

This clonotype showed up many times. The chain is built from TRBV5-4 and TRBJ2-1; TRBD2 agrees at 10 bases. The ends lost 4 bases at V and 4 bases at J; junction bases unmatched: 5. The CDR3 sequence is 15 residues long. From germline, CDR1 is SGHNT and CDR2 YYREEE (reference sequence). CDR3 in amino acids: CASSPPTSGYNEQFF. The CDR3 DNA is TGTGCCAGCAGCCCTCCGACTAGCGGGTACAATGAGCAGTTCTTC.

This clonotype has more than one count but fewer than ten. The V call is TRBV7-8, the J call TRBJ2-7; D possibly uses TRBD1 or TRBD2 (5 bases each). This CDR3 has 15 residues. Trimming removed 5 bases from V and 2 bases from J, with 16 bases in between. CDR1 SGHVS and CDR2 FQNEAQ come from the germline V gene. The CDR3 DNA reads TGTGCCAGCAGCGAGCAGGGAGTGCCTACCTACGAGCAGTACTTC. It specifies CASSEQGVPTYEQYF.

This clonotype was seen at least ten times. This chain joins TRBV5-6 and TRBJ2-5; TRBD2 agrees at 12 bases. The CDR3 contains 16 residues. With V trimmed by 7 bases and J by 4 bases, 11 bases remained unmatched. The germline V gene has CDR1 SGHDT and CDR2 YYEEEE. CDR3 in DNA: TGTGCCAGCGTCGATCGACTAGCGGGGGAACTAGAGACCCAGTACTTC. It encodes CASVDRLAGELETQYF.

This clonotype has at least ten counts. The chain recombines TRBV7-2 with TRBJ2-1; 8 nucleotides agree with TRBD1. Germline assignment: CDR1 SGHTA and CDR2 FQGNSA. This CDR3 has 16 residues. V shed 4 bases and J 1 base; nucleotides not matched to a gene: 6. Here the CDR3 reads CASSSTGTGSYNEQFF. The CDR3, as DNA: TGTGCCAGCAGCTCCACCGGGACAGGATCCTACAATGAGCAGTTCTTC.